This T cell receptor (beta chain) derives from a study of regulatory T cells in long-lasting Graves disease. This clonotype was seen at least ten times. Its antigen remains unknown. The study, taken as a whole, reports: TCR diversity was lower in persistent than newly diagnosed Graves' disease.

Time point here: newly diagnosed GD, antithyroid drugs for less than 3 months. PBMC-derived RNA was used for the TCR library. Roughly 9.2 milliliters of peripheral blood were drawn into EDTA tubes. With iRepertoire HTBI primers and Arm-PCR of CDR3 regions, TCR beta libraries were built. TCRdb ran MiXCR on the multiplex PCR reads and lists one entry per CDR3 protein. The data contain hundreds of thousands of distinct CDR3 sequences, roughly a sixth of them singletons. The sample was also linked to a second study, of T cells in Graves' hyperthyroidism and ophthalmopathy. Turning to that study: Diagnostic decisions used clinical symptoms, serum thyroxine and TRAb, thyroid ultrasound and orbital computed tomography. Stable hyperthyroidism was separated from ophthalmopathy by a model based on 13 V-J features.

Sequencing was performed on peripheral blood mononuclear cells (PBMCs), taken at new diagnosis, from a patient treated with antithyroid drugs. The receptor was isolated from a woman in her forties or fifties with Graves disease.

Here the CDR3 reads CASSPGLAPYEQYF. The CDR3 coding sequence is TGTGCCAGCAGCCCGGGACTAGCCCCCTACGAGCAGTACTTC. The chain joins TRBV7-9 to TRBJ2-7; 9 nucleotides match TRBD2. CDR3 size: 14 residues. Germline V gene data show CDR1 as SEHNR and CDR2 as FQNEAQ (reference sequence). The trim removed 5 bases at V and 2 bases at J, leaving 4 bases unmatched.